The 26 T cell receptor beta chains below come from one sample, sequenced in a study of blood T cell repertoires in COVID-19. Some clones are missing from TCRdb's copy, which holds only in-frame ones; the method was immunoSEQ multiplex PCR. The data hold fewer than 200,000 clones, with about four fifths observed a single time. Input material: peripheral blood. The receptors come from a man in his 70s with active or convalescent COVID-19.

The rearrangement links TRBV19 to TRBJ1-1; tentatively, D is TRBD1 (6 bases). The V end lost 3 bases, the J end lost 1 base, and 9 bases lay between the germline ends. CDR1 and CDR2 from the germline V gene are LNHDA and SQIVND (reference sequence). This CDR3 is built from 14 residues. The CDR3 region is CASSMQDRNTEAFF. CDR3 bases: TGTGCCAGTAGTATGCAGGACAGGAACACTGAAGCTTTCTTT.

The V and J genes are TRBV6-2 or TRBV6-3 and TRBJ1-5, with 7 bases matching TRBD1. The J segment lost 4 bases and the V segment lost 6 bases, leaving 12 bases of the junction unmatched. From germline, CDR1 is MNHEY and CDR2 SVGEGT. CDR3 size: 16 residues. CDR3: CASSPVDRVWNQPQHF. For the CDR3, the DNA is TGTGCCAGCAGCCCCGTCGACAGGGTATGGAATCAGCCCCAGCATTTT.

This clone was found a few times. The chain combines TRBV19 with TRBJ1-5; tentative D call: TRBD1 (6 bases). This CDR3 is 18 amino acids long. Between the trimmed V and J ends, which lost 5 bases and 0 bases, there was a span of 20 bases. In germline, CDR1 is LNHDA, CDR2 SQIVND (reference sequence). CDR3 sequence: CASSRFGQLPYSNQPQHF. The CDR3 coding sequence is TGTGCCAGTAGTCGGTTTGGACAGTTGCCCTATAGCAATCAGCCCCAGCATTTT.

The chain links TRBV12-3 or TRBV12-4 to TRBJ1-2, with 7 nucleotides matching TRBD1. The V segment lost 11 bases and the J segment 4 bases; nucleotides outside the gene matches: 10. The CDR3 spans 13 residues. The CDR3 region is CASRQGQLYGYTF. The CDR3 nucleotides read TGTGCCTCCCGACAGGGTCAACTCTATGGCTACACCTTC.

In DNA form, the CDR3 reads TGCGCCAGCAGCGAACAGGGGGCGAATTCACCCCTCCACTTT. Protein: CASSEQGANSPLHF. This rearrangement joins TRBV5-1 to TRBJ1-6, with 9 bases identical to TRBD1. J lost 7 bases, V lost 4 bases, and 3 bases had no gene match. This CDR3 region has 14 residues. Germline V gene sequence: CDR1 SGHRS, CDR2 YFSETQ.

V gene TRBV28 combines with J gene TRBJ1-5; the D gene is possibly TRBD1 (5 bases). CDR3 length: 18 residues. Germline lookup yields CDR1 MDHEN and CDR2 SYDVKM. V lost 1 base to trimming and J lost 0 bases, with 16 bases between them. For the CDR3, the DNA is TGTGCCAGCAGTTTATCTCCAGGGAACCGGTTTAGCAATCAGCCCCAGCATTTT. This translates into CASSLSPGNRFSNQPQHF.

This clone occurred once. The chain employs TRBV7-3 and TRBJ2-3, with 9 bases fitting TRBD2. V lost 5 bases and J lost 0; bases outside the gene matches: 12. The CDR3 sequence is 18 residues long. Germline CDR1 reads SGHTA; CDR2 reads FQGTGA. The CDR3 protein is CASSLRSASGDSTDTQYF. The CDR3 region has the DNA TGTGCCAGCAGCCTCCGTTCCGCTAGCGGGGATAGCACAGATACGCAGTATTTT.

This clone has just a few counts. This chain uses TRBV27 with TRBJ2-7; maybe TRBD2 (6 bases). Trimming left V 7 bases short and J 5 bases short, with 15 bases between. This CDR3 is 13 amino acids long. CDR1 is MNHEY and CDR2 is SMNVEV in the germline V gene (reference sequence). The CDR3 is CASTPARGHEQYF. CDR3 coding DNA: TGTGCCAGCACCCCCGCGCGGGGACACGAGCAGTACTTC.

The chain recombines TRBV27 with TRBJ2-7, with no clear D. Germline V gene sequence: CDR1 MNHEY, CDR2 SMNVEV (reference sequence). The CDR3 sequence is 14 residues long. Between the trimmed V and J ends, which lost 3 bases and 5 bases, there was a span of 14 bases. The CDR3 DNA reads TGTGCCAGCAGTTTGAGGCAGAAGAAGAACGAGCAGTACTTC. Translation gives CASSLRQKKNEQYF.

The sample holds one count of this clone. This chain uses TRBV12-3 or TRBV12-4 with TRBJ1-1; 7 positions match TRBD1. The CDR3 runs 13 residues. V lost 6 bases, J lost 3 bases, and 4 bases stayed unmatched. The CDR3 reads CASSRRGDTEAFF. The CDR3 DNA reads TGTGCCAGCAGCCGCAGGGGGGACACTGAAGCTTTCTTT.

CDR3 nucleotides: TGTGCCAGCAGTGGGACAGGGAGGTACGAGCAGTACTTC. Its protein is CASSGTGRYEQYF. The J gene is TRBJ2-7, the V gene TRBV6-2 or TRBV6-3; 9 nucleotides match TRBD1. V lost 5 bases to trimming and J lost 4 bases; unmatched junction nucleotides: 3. CDR1 and CDR2 from the germline V gene are MNHEY and SVGEGT. CDR3 length: 13 residues.

The V gene is TRBV29-1, the J gene TRBJ2-2; D remains unclear. Germline-derived CDR1 and CDR2 are SQVTM and ANQGSEA. Trimming removed 4 bases at V and 1 base at J, with 10 bases between. The CDR3 covers 14 residues. The CDR3 is CSVVGRQNTGELFF. In nucleotides, the CDR3 is TGCAGCGTTGTTGGCAGGCAGAACACCGGGGAGCTGTTTTTT.

This chain uses TRBV4-3 with TRBJ2-1, with TRBD2 as a possible D gene (6 bases). The CDR3 totals 15 residues. Trimming took off 4 bases at V and 10 bases at J, with 20 bases between the two ends. The germline CDR1 and CDR2 sequences are LGHNA and YSLEER. The CDR3 DNA reads TGCGCCAGCAGCCTAACCGGGACTGGGAATAAAGAGCAGTTCTTC. It encodes CASSLTGTGNKEQFF.

This chain joins TRBV29-1 and TRBJ2-3, with 16 bases fitting TRBD2. V gave up 4 bases and J gave up 4 bases; unmatched junction bases: 5. Germline CDR1 SQVTM, CDR2 ANQGSEA. The CDR3 runs 16 residues. In DNA form, the CDR3 reads TGCAGCGTTGGGGGGACTAGCGGGAGGGCCTCAGATACGCAGTATTTT. Translating it yields CSVGGTSGRASDTQYF.

This clone was detected once. The CDR3 DNA is TGTGCCAGTAGTATAAACGTTGGCAGGTCCTACGAGCAGTACTTC. It is translated as CASSINVGRSYEQYF. This chain uses TRBV19 with TRBJ2-7; D is uncertain. The germline V and J ends were trimmed by 2 bases and 1 base, with 12 bases remaining between them. CDR1 LNHDA and CDR2 SQIVND come from the germline V gene (reference sequence). There are 15 residues in the CDR3.

This chain links TRBV5-1 with TRBJ2-3; 11 bases map to TRBD1. Trimming at V came to 4 bases and at J to 3 bases, leaving 7 bases not matched to a gene. Germline CDR1 and CDR2: SGHRS and YFSETQ. This CDR3 has 16 residues. CDR3 nucleotide sequence: TGCGCCAGCAGCACGACGGGACAGGGGGTAACAGATACGCAGTATTTT. The encoded protein is CASSTTGQGVTDTQYF.

This rearrangement joins TRBV27 to TRBJ1-5; no clear D. The CDR3 consists of 15 residues. With 2 bases removed from V and 2 bases from J, the gap between germline ends came to 10 bases. Germline assignment: CDR1 MNHEY and CDR2 SMNVEV (reference sequence). The CDR3 loop reads CASSLRGRGNQPQHF. The CDR3 nucleotides read TGTGCCAGCAGTTTACGAGGGCGAGGCAATCAGCCCCAGCATTTT.

V and J are TRBV5-6 and TRBJ2-5; 7 bases align to TRBD2. V trimming: 4 bases; J trimming: 1 base; junction bases outside the gene matches: 16. In germline, CDR1 is SGHDT, CDR2 YYEEEE. The CDR3 consists of 18 residues. The chain's CDR3 is CASSLGSTSYSFQETQYF. The CDR3 DNA is TGTGCCAGCAGCCTAGGGTCGACTAGCTATTCCTTCCAAGAGACCCAGTACTTC.

The chain couples TRBV9 to TRBJ2-1, with TRBD2 matching over 8 bases. CDR1 and CDR2 from the germline V gene are SGDLS and YYNGEE. The CDR3 has 15 amino acids. Trimming took 3 bases from V and 0 from J; bases not matched to a gene: 2. The CDR3 loop is CASSASGSSYNEQFF. The CDR3 coding sequence is TGTGCCAGCAGCGCGAGCGGGAGCTCCTACAATGAGCAGTTCTTC. Filled out from reference TRBV9 and TRBJ2-1, the complete variable domain reads DSGVTQTPKHLITATGQRVTLRCSPRSGDLSVYWYQQSLDQGLQFLIQYYNGEERAKGNILERFSAQQFPDLHSELNLSSLELGDSALYFCASSASGSSYNEQFFGPGTRLTVL.

The chain employs TRBV7-3 and TRBJ1-1; D not resolved. Germline CDR1 is SGHTA and CDR2 is FQGTGA. The CDR3 extends over 14 amino acids. V lost 3 bases and J lost 0, with 8 bases in between. The CDR3 here is CASSLGGLNTEAFF. The CDR3 DNA reads TGTGCCAGCAGCTTGGGAGGGTTGAACACTGAAGCTTTCTTT.

This sequence joins TRBV18 and TRBJ2-3; D is unresolved. The CDR3 sequence is 13 residues long. Germline CDR1 is KGHSH and CDR2 is LQKENI. The V end was cut by 3 bases, the J end by 2 bases, with 6 bases between. CDR3 residues: CASSPSPTDTQYF. CDR3 in DNA: TGTGCCAGCTCACCTAGTCCCACAGATACGCAGTATTTT.

This clone was seen a few times. The chain employs TRBV5-1 and TRBJ2-3; 7 nucleotides line up with TRBD2. J was trimmed by 0 bases and V by 6 bases; bases with no gene match: 7. Germline CDR1 is SGHRS and CDR2 is YFSETQ. The CDR3 contains 15 residues. CDR3 in amino acids: CASTRSSGSTDTQYF. CDR3 DNA: TGCGCCAGCACCAGGTCTAGCGGAAGCACAGATACGCAGTATTTT.

This chain links TRBV3-1 (or the pseudogene TRBV3-2) with TRBJ1-2; D remains ambiguous. The CDR3 is 13 amino acids. Trimming took 0 bases from V and 7 from J, leaving 9 bases between them. Germline CDR1 is LGHDT and CDR2 is YNNKEL (reference sequence). CDR3 in DNA: TGTGCCAGCAGCCAAGAGATTGGCCCTGGCTACACCTTC. As protein: CASSQEIGPGYTF.

V is TRBV6-5 and J is TRBJ1-2; weak D call: TRBD1 (5 bases). The V end was cut by 6 bases, the J end by 8 bases, with 19 bases between. The CDR3 is made up of 14 amino acids. Germline loops: CDR1 MNHEY, CDR2 SVGAGI. This CDR3 is CASRGLREFGGYTF. CDR3 nucleotide sequence: TGTGCCAGCAGGGGCCTCAGGGAATTTGGGGGCTACACCTTC.

This clone was seen ten or more times. This chain links TRBV4-1 with TRBJ1-6; the D gene is possibly TRBD1 (6 bases). V shed 5 bases and J shed 3 bases, with 14 bases lying between them. The CDR3 is 16 residues long. Germline-derived CDR1 and CDR2 are MGHRA and YSYEKL. This CDR3 is CASSKGRQDYNSPLHF. The CDR3 DNA reads as TGCGCCAGCAGCAAGGGCCGACAGGACTATAATTCACCCCTCCACTTT.

This clone was found a few times. V gene TRBV7-6 combines with J gene TRBJ1-1; 11 nucleotides line up with TRBD1. Germline lookup yields CDR1 SGHVS and CDR2 FNYEAQ. The trim removed 5 bases at V and 5 bases at J, leaving 7 bases unmatched. There are 15 residues in the CDR3. CDR3 amino acids: CASSLRTGGRTEAFF. CDR3 nucleotide sequence: TGTGCCAGCAGCCTACGGACAGGGGGCCGGACTGAAGCTTTCTTT. The whole variable domain, remainder taken from reference TRBV7-6 and TRBJ1-1, is GAGVSQSPRYKVTKRGQDVALRCDPISGHVSLYWYRQALGQGPEFLTYFNYEAQQDKSGLPNDRFSAERPEGSISTLTIQRTEQRDSAMYRCASSLRTGGRTEAFFGQGTRLTVV.